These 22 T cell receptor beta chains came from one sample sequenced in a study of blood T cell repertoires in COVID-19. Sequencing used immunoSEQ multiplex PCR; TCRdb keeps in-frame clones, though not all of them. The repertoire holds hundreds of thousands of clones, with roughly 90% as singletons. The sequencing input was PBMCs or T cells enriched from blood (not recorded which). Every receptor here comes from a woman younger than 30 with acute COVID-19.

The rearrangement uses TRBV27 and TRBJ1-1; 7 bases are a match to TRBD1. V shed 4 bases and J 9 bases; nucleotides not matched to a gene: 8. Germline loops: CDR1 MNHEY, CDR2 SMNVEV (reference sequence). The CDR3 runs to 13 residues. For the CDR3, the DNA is TGTGCCAGCAGTTCGATTAACAGGGGCCAAGCTTTCTTT. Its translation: CASSSINRGQAFF.

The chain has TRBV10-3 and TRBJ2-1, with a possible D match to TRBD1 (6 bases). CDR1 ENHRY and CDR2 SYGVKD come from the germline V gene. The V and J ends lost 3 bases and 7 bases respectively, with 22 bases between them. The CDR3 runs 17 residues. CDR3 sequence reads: CAISDFGGGARANEQFF. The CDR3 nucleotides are TGTGCCATCAGTGATTTCGGTGGGGGCGCAAGGGCTAATGAGCAGTTCTTC.

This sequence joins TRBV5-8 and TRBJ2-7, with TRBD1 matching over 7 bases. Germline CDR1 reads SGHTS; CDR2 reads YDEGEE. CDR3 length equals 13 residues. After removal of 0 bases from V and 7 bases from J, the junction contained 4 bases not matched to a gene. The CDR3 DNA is TGTGCCAGCAGCTTGGAGGGGGCGGAAGAGCAGTACTTC. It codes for CASSLEGAEEQYF.

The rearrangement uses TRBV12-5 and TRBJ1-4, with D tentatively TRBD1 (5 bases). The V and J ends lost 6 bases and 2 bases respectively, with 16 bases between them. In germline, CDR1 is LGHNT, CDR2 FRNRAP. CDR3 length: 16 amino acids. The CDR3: CASGRGGFNTNEKLFF. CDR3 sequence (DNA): TGTGCTAGTGGCCGCGGGGGGTTTAATACTAATGAAAAACTGTTTTTT.

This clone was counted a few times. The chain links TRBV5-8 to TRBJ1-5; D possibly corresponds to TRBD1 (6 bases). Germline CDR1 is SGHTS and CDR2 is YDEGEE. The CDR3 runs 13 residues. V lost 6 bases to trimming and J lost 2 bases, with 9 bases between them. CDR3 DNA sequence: TGTGCCAGCACCGCAGGGGGCAATCAGCCCCAGCATTTT. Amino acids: CASTAGGNQPQHF.

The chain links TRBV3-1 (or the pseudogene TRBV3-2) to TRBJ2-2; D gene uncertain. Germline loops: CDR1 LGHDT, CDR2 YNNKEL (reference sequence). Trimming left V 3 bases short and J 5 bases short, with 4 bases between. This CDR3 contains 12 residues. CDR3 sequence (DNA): TGTGCCAGCAGCCACGCGACCGGGGAGCTGTTTTTT. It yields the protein CASSHATGELFF.

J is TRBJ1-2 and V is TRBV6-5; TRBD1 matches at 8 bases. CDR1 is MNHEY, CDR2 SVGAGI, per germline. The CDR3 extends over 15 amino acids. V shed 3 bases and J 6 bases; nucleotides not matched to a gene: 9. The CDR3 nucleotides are TGTGCCAGCAGTTATCTCGCGACAGGGGTGAATGGCTACACCTTC. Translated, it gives CASSYLATGVNGYTF.

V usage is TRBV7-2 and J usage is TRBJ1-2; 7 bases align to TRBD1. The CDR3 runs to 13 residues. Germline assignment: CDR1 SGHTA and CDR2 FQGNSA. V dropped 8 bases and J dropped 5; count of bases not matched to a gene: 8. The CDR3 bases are TGTGCCAGCGGGCGCAGGGGGGAGTATGGCTACACCTTC. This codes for CASGRRGEYGYTF. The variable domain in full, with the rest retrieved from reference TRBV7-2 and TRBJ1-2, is GAGVSQSPSNKVTEKGKDVELRCDPISGHTALYWYRQSLGQGLEFLIYFQGNSAPDKSGLPSDRFSAERTGGSVSTLTIQRTQQEDSAVYLCASGRRGEYGYTFGSGTRLTVV.

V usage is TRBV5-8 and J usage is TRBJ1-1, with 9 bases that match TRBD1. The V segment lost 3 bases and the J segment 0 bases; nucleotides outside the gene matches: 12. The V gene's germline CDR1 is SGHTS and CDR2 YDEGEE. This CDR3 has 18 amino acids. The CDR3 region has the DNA TGTGCCAGCAGCTATATTGGGACAGGGCTGTCTATGAACACTGAAGCTTTCTTT. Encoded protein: CASSYIGTGLSMNTEAFF.

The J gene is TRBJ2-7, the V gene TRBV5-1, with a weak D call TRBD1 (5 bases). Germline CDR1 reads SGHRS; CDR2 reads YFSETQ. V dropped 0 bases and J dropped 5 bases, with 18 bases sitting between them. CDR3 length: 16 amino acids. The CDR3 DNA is TGCGCCAGCAGCTTGGCGGCCAGCGTTGGGGCCGACGAGCAGTACTTC. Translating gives CASSLAASVGADEQYF. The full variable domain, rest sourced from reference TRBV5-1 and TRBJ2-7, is KAGVTQTPRYLIKTRGQQVTLSCSPISGHRSVSWYQQTPGQGLQFLFEYFSETQRNKGNFPGRFSGRQFSNSRSEMNVSTLELGDSALYLCASSLAASVGADEQYFGPGTRLTVT.

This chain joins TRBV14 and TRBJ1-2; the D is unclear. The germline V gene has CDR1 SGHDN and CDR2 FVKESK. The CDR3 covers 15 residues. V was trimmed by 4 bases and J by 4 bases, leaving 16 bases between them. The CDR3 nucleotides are TGTGCCAGCAGCCCGCCCCGCCCCAGCGGCTATGGCTACACCTTC. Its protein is CASSPPRPSGYGYTF.

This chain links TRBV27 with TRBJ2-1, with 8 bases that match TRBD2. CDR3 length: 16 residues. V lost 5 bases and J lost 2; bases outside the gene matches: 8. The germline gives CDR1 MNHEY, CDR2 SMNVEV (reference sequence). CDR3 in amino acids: CASSASAGGPYNEQFF. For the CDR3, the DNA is TGTGCCAGCAGTGCCTCGGCGGGAGGTCCCTACAATGAGCAGTTCTTC.

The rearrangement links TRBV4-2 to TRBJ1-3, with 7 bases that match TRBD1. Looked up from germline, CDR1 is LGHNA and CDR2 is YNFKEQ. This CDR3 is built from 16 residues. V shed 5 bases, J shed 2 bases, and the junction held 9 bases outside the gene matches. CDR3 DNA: TGTGCCAGCAGCGAAAGACAGGGAAGGGCTGGAAACACCATATATTTT. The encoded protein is CASSERQGRAGNTIYF.

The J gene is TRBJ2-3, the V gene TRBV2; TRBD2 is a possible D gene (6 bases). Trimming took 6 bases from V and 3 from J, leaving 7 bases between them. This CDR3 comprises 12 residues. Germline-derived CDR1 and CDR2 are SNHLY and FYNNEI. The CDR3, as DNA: TGTGCCAGCAGCGGGAGTACAGATACGCAGTATTTT. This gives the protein CASSGSTDTQYF.

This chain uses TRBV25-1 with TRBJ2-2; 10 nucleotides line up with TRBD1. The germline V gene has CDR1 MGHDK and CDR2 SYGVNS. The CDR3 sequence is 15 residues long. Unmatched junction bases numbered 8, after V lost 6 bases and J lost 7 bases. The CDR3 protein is CASRAGTGEVGELFF. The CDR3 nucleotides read TGTGCCAGCAGAGCCGGGACAGGGGAGGTCGGGGAGCTGTTTTTT.

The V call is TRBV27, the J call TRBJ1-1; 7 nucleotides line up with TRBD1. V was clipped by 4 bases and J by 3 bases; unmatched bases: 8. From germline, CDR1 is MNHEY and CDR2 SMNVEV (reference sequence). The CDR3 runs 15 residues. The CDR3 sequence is CASSSGQVGYTEAFF. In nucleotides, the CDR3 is TGTGCCAGCAGTTCCGGACAGGTTGGGTACACTGAAGCTTTCTTT.

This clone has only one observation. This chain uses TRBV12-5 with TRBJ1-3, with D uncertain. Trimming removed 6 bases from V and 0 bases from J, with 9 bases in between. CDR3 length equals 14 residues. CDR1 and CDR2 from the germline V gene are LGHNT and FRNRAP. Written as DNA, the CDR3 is TGTGCTAGTGGGGACGGGGTCTCTGGAAACACCATATATTTT. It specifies CASGDGVSGNTIYF.

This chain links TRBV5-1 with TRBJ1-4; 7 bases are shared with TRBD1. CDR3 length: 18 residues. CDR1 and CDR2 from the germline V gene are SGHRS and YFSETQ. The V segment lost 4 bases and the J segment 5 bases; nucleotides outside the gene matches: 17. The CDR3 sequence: CASSPSTGNTGVNEKLFF. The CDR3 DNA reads TGCGCCAGCAGCCCCTCAACTGGGAACACAGGGGTGAATGAAAAACTGTTTTTT.

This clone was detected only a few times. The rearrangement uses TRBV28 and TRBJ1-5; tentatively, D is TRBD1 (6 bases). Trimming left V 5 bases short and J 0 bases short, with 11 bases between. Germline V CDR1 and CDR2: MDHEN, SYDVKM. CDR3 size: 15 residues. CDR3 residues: CASSAGQYSNQPQHF. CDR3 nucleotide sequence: TGTGCCAGCAGTGCCGGACAGTATAGCAATCAGCCCCAGCATTTT.

The CDR3 here is CASGLGRVASSNQPQHF. In DNA, the CDR3 is TGTGCTAGTGGTTTGGGACGGGTGGCGAGTAGCAATCAGCCCCAGCATTTT. J is TRBJ1-5 and V is TRBV12-5; D uncertain. Germline-derived CDR1 and CDR2 are LGHNT and FRNRAP. Trimming left V 1 base short and J 0 bases short, with 13 bases between. This CDR3 contains 17 residues.

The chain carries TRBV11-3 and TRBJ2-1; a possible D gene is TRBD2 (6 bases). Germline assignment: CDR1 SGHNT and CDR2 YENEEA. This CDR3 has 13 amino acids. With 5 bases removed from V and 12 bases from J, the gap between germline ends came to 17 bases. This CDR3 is CASSPPESSVQFF. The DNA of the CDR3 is TGTGCCAGCAGCCCCCCCGAATCTAGCGTGCAGTTCTTC.

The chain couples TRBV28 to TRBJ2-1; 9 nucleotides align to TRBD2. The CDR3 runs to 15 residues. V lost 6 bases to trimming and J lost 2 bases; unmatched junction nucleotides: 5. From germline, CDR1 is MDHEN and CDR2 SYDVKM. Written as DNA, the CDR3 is TGTGCCAGCAGCAGACTAGCGGAGGCCTACAATGAGCAGTTCTTC. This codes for CASSRLAEAYNEQFF.